Sequencing of this T cell receptor (beta chain) was carried out in a study of technical replicates of blood from several donors. This clone was counted once. The CDR3 covers 15 residues. Germline V gene sequence: CDR1 LGHNA, CDR2 YNFKEQ. V lost 4 bases and J lost 0, with 10 bases in between. Method: immunoSEQ multiplex PCR; TCRdb's copy keeps in-frame clones and lacks some. This sample has around 72,000 clones, with approximately 98% found just once. Sequenced material: T cells isolated from PBMCs. The chain couples TRBV4-2 to TRBJ1-3, with D hard to call. The TCR comes from a human donor in good health. The CDR3 is CASSPQADSGNTIYF. The CDR3 DNA reads TGTGCCAGCAGCCCGCAGGCAGACTCTGGAAACACCATATATTTT.